The 21 T cell receptor beta chains presented below share a single source sample, sequenced in a study of blood T cell repertoires in COVID-19. The assay was immunoSEQ multiplex PCR, and TCRdb's table has in-frame clones only and misses some. Of around 250,000 clones in the sample, 65% to 90% were seen once. What was sequenced was PBMCs or T cells enriched from blood (not recorded which). Receptors originate from a young man who had recovered from COVID-19.

In the case of this clone: This sample also contains other DNA sequences that code for the same CDR3. The genes are TRBV11-2 and TRBJ2-7, with unresolved D. The germline gives CDR1 SGHAT, CDR2 FQNNGV. The CDR3 length is 14 residues. Trimming shortened V by 1 base and J by 2 bases, and 9 bases separated the two germline ends. The CDR3 protein is CASSLGGGPYEQYF. CDR3 nucleotide sequence: TGTGCCAGCAGCTTAGGAGGTGGCCCCTACGAGCAGTACTTC.

In DNA, the CDR3 is TGTGCCAGCAGTTTATCAGGGGGGGCGGGCAACTATGGCTACACCTTC. Translation gives CASSLSGGAGNYGYTF. This rearrangement joins TRBV27 to TRBJ1-2, with TRBD1 as a possible D gene (6 bases). Looked up from germline, CDR1 is MNHEY and CDR2 is SMNVEV (reference sequence). V gave up 0 bases and J gave up 2 bases, with 13 bases separating them. This CDR3 is 16 amino acids long.

This sequence joins TRBV4-2 and TRBJ2-3; 7 bases map to TRBD2. The germline gives CDR1 LGHNA, CDR2 YNFKEQ. This CDR3 contains 17 residues. V shed 0 bases, J shed 3 bases, and the junction held 9 bases outside the gene matches. The CDR3 loop is CASSQDWLAEGTDTQYF. The CDR3 nucleotides are TGTGCCAGCAGCCAAGATTGGCTAGCGGAAGGTACAGATACGCAGTATTTT.

This clone was detected a few times. Here the CDR3 reads CAWRAAANYNSPLHF. CDR3 coding DNA: TGTGCCTGGAGGGCAGCGGCTAACTATAATTCACCCCTCCACTTT. The V gene is TRBV30, the J gene TRBJ1-6; D not certain. This CDR3 has 15 amino acids. Looked up from germline, CDR1 is GTSNPN and CDR2 is SVGIG (reference sequence). The V gene lost 3 bases and the J gene lost 3 bases, with 12 bases spanning the gap.

The rearrangement links TRBV5-1 to TRBJ1-6; the D gene is possibly TRBD1 (5 bases). Germline V lookup: CDR1 SGHRS, CDR2 YFSETQ. This CDR3 has 14 residues. V lost 1 base to trimming and J lost 7 bases, with 9 bases between them. As DNA, the CDR3 is TGCGCCAGCAGCTTGCAAGGGGAAAATTCACCCCTCCACTTT. Translating it yields CASSLQGENSPLHF.

The chain has TRBV28 and TRBJ1-1; possibly TRBD1 for D (6 bases). V lost 6 bases, J lost 4 bases, and 24 bases lay in between. CDR3 length: 17 amino acids. Germline V gives CDR1 MDHEN, CDR2 SYDVKM. CDR3 in DNA: TGTGCCAGCAGGCTACAGGGTCCCCCTCGATTGGGCACTGAAGCTTTCTTT. Translation gives CASRLQGPPRLGTEAFF.

DNA of the CDR3: TGTGCCAGCAGGGGTCAGGGAGGTCAGCCCCAGCATTTT. Its translation is CASRGQGGQPQHF. V is TRBV6-1 and J is TRBJ1-5; a possible D gene is TRBD1 (5 bases). The CDR3 has 13 residues. Trimming removed 6 bases at V and 6 bases at J, with 12 bases between. The germline V gene encodes CDR1 MNHNS and CDR2 SASEGT.

The V and J genes are TRBV27 and TRBJ1-1; D not resolved. The CDR3 is 15 amino acids. The V and J ends lost 2 bases and 1 base respectively, with 11 bases between them. Germline values: CDR1 MNHEY, CDR2 SMNVEV (reference sequence). The CDR3 region has the DNA TGTGCCAGCAGTTTAGAGCGGACCCCGAACACTGAAGCTTTCTTT. This gives the protein CASSLERTPNTEAFF.

The chain employs TRBV7-9 and TRBJ2-3; 8 bases fit TRBD2. The junction had 12 bases not matched to a gene; V was cut back by 4 bases and J by 6 bases. Looked up from germline, CDR1 is SEHNR and CDR2 is FQNEAQ (reference sequence). The CDR3 covers 16 residues. As DNA, the CDR3 is TGTGCCAGCAGCTCCTGGGCAGCGGGAGCTTTGGATACGCAGTATTTT. Translated: CASSSWAAGALDTQYF.

The chain links TRBV5-1 to TRBJ1-1, with TRBD1 identical over 8 bases. Germline V gene lookup returns CDR1 SGHRS and CDR2 YFSETQ. The CDR3 covers 14 residues. Trimming removed 4 bases from V and 4 bases from J; junction bases left unmatched: 6. The CDR3 reads CASSVQGGVTEAFF. The DNA for the CDR3 is TGCGCCAGCAGCGTACAGGGGGGAGTCACTGAAGCTTTCTTT.

The chain couples TRBV7-2 to TRBJ1-1; TRBD1 matches at 9 bases. The CDR3 length is 16 residues. The germline V gene encodes CDR1 SGHTA and CDR2 FQGNSA. V trimming: 0 bases; J trimming: 0 bases; junction bases outside the gene matches: 2. The CDR3, as DNA: TGTGCCAGCAGCTTAGCGGGACAGGGTATGAACACTGAAGCTTTCTTT. It specifies CASSLAGQGMNTEAFF.

This clone was observed a handful of times. CDR3 sequence reads: CATSGLAGGPVADTQYF. The CDR3 DNA follows: TGTGCCACCAGCGGACTAGCGGGAGGGCCCGTGGCAGATACGCAGTATTTT. This chain links TRBV24-1 with TRBJ2-3; 15 bases align to TRBD2. The germline V gene has CDR1 KGHDR and CDR2 SFDVKD. The trim removed 7 bases at V and 4 bases at J, leaving 8 bases unmatched. The CDR3 is 17 amino acids.

The sample holds a few counts of this clone. The gene calls are TRBV14 and TRBJ2-5; no definite D call. Germline CDR1 SGHDN, CDR2 FVKESK. V lost 3 bases to trimming and J lost 5 bases, with 7 bases between them. There are 12 residues in the CDR3. The CDR3 DNA sequence: TGTGCCAGCAGCCAGTCACATGAGACCCAGTACTTC. The encoded protein is CASSQSHETQYF. The complete variable domain, with remaining parts taken from reference TRBV14 and TRBJ2-5, reads EAGVTQFPSHSVIEKGQTVTLRCDPISGHDNLYWYRRVMGKEIKFLLHFVKESKQDESGMPNNRFLAERTGGTYSTLKVQPAELEDSGVYFCASSQSHETQYFGPGTRLLVL.

This rearrangement joins TRBV19 to TRBJ2-7; D perhaps matches TRBD2 (6 bases). Germline values: CDR1 LNHDA, CDR2 SQIVND (reference sequence). V was pared by 4 bases and J by 2 bases, with 15 bases between. CDR3 length: 15 amino acids. CDR3 in amino acids: CASSTTGTQTYEQYF. As DNA, the CDR3 is TGTGCCAGTAGTACTACCGGGACTCAGACCTACGAGCAGTACTTC. Full variable domain (outside the CDR3, taken from reference TRBV19 and TRBJ2-7): DGGITQSPKYLFRKEGQNVTLSCEQNLNHDAMYWYRQDPGQGLRLIYYSQIVNDFQKGDIAEGYSVSREKKESFPLTVTSAQKNPTAFYLCASSTTGTQTYEQYFGPGTRLTVT.

In the case of this clone: The same CDR3 also results from other DNA sequences found in this sample. This chain connects TRBV19 to TRBJ2-7, with 7 bases that match TRBD1. The CDR3 runs 14 residues. Germline assignment: CDR1 LNHDA and CDR2 SQIVND (reference sequence). The V segment lost 5 bases and the J segment 1 base; nucleotides outside the gene matches: 5. CDR3 residues: CASSSARGSYEQYF. The CDR3 nucleotides read TGTGCCAGTAGTTCTGCCAGGGGGTCCTACGAGCAGTACTTC.

The chain has TRBV2 and TRBJ1-5; D is uncertain. CDR1 is SNHLY, CDR2 FYNNEI, per germline. There are 14 residues in the CDR3. V was shortened by 2 bases and J by 4 bases, with 9 bases between the two germline ends. CDR3 loop: CASSERYGNQPQHF. As DNA, the CDR3 is TGTGCCAGCAGTGAAAGATACGGGAATCAGCCCCAGCATTTT.

The chain recombines TRBV13 with TRBJ2-7; D unresolved. This CDR3 has 13 amino acids. V was cut by 5 bases and J by 1 base, with 9 bases left in between. Germline V gives CDR1 PRHDT, CDR2 FYEKMQ (reference sequence). The CDR3 region is CASSQSSSYEQYF. The CDR3, as DNA: TGTGCCAGCAGCCAGTCATCATCCTACGAGCAGTACTTC.

In this sample, this clone turned up once. The V gene is TRBV15, the J gene TRBJ2-1; D possibly corresponds to TRBD2 (7 bases). This CDR3 contains 14 residues. Per the germline V gene, CDR1 is LNHNV and CDR2 is YYDKDF (reference sequence). Trimming removed 1 base at V and 7 bases at J, with 11 bases between. The chain's CDR3 is CATSRGGRGNEQFF. DNA for the CDR3: TGTGCCACCAGCAGAGGGGGGCGGGGGAATGAGCAGTTCTTC. Variable domain in full (rest from reference TRBV15 and TRBJ2-1): DAMVIQNPRYQVTQFGKPVTLSCSQTLNHNVMYWYQQKSSQAPKLLFHYYDKDFNNEADTPDNFQSRRPNTSFCFLDIRSPGLGDTAMYLCATSRGGRGNEQFFGPGTRLTVL.

The rearrangement uses TRBV19 and TRBJ2-1, with 7 bases fitting TRBD2. This CDR3 contains 15 residues. CDR1 and CDR2 from the germline V gene are LNHDA and SQIVND (reference sequence). Trimming cost V 4 bases and J 7 bases; bases outside gene matches: 10. The chain's CDR3 is CASSTWPAGINEQFF. CDR3 DNA sequence: TGTGCCAGTAGTACTTGGCCAGCGGGGATAAATGAGCAGTTCTTC.

V is TRBV28 and J is TRBJ1-6; 7 positions agree with TRBD1. This CDR3 has 16 amino acids. The J segment lost 2 bases and the V segment lost 2 bases, leaving 3 bases of the junction unmatched. CDR1 and CDR2 (germline): MDHEN, SYDVKM. CDR3 nucleotides: TGTGCCAGCAGTTTACCAGGGGGTACCTATAATTCACCCCTCCACTTT. It translates to CASSLPGGTYNSPLHF. The full variable domain, rest sourced from reference TRBV28 and TRBJ1-6, is DVKVTQSSRYLVKRTGEKVFLECVQDMDHENMFWYRQDPGLGLRLIYFSYDVKMKEKGDIPEGYSVSREKKERFSLILESASTNQTSMYLCASSLPGGTYNSPLHFGNGTRLTVT.

This clone has a single count. The V and J genes are TRBV18 and TRBJ2-7; a weak D match, TRBD2 (6 bases). Germline-derived CDR1 and CDR2 are KGHSH and LQKENI. The CDR3 length is 15 residues. V dropped 2 bases and J dropped 2 bases, with 13 bases sitting between them. In nucleotides, the CDR3 is TGTGCCAGCTCACCAGCTAGCGTCAACACCTACGAGCAGTACTTC. This codes for CASSPASVNTYEQYF.